What follows are 24 T cell receptor beta chains derived from one specimen sequenced in a study of shared clonotypes between healthy human individuals (dated by TCRdb to 2020 to 2022). Receptors were amplified or captured by the immunoSEQ multiplex PCR assay. TCRdb took over this immuneACCESS table, retaining in-frame rearrangements with V and J assigned. Such tables are incomplete; in checked studies, under half of the missing clones stem from an unresolved V gene, and the remainder is unexplained. Here the sample has around 530,000 clones; roughly four fifths occur a single time. The ten largest make up approximately 12% of the sample. Sequencing was carried out using PBMCs. The source is a woman aged 40-49 years in good health. Some clones in this sample may be carry-over from other donors' samples.

This clone is a singleton in its sample. The rearrangement links TRBV6-5 to TRBJ1-2; 7 positions agree with TRBD1. Trimming at V came to 6 bases and at J to 4 bases, leaving 11 bases not matched to a gene. The CDR3 totals 15 residues. Per the germline V gene, CDR1 is MNHEY and CDR2 is SVGAGI. The DNA of the CDR3 is TGTGCCAGCAGGTCAACAGGGGAGGTTGTCTATGGCTACACCTTC. This translates into CASRSTGEVVYGYTF.

On this clone itself: This may be a read error, as it is one base from a much larger clone. The chain employs TRBV6-5 and TRBJ2-7; no firm D call. Looked up from germline, CDR1 is MNHEY and CDR2 is SVGAGI. The CDR3 extends over 12 amino acids. CDR3 sequence (DNA): TGTGCCGGCAGTTACTCGCCCTACGAGCAGTACTTC. It encodes CAGSYSPYEQYF.

This clone turned up a few times. This chain uses TRBV11-2 with TRBJ2-1; 9 bases match TRBD2. This CDR3 has 16 residues. Germline lookup yields CDR1 SGHAT and CDR2 FQNNGV. Trimming removed 4 bases from V and 14 bases from J; junction bases left unmatched: 18. CDR3 DNA: TGTGCCAGCAGCTCCCCCCGACGGACTAGCGCCCAGAGGAAGTTCTTC. Translating gives CASSSPRRTSAQRKFF.

The rearrangement links TRBV5-1 to TRBJ2-3, with D uncertain. CDR1 and CDR2 from the germline V gene are SGHRS and YFSETQ. Trimming removed 4 bases at V and 0 bases at J, with 18 bases between. This CDR3 has 17 amino acids. In DNA form, the CDR3 reads TGCGCCAGCAGCATTATCCCCCTGGGATCTAGCACAGATACGCAGTATTTT. It translates to CASSIIPLGSSTDTQYF.

A remark on this clone: The junction does not match germline at one end; this may be a read error. The rearrangement uses TRBV7-7 and TRBJ2-5; 7 bases match TRBD2. The CDR3 contains 15 residues. The germline gives CDR1 SSHAT, CDR2 FNYEAQ (reference sequence). The DNA of the CDR3 is TGTGCTAGCACCCCAACGGGGGGAGGCCAAGAGACCCAGTACTTC. This gives the protein CASTPTGGGQETQYF.

Here the CDR3 reads CASSKWTDSYEQYF. CDR3 nucleotides: TGTGCCAGTAGTAAGTGGACGGATAGCTACGAGCAGTACTTC. J is TRBJ2-7 and V is TRBV19; D is uncertain. The CDR3 runs 14 residues. The germline V gene encodes CDR1 LNHDA and CDR2 SQIVND (reference sequence). With 4 bases removed from V and 3 bases from J, the gap between germline ends came to 13 bases.

V is TRBV10-3 and J is TRBJ2-7; TRBD2 matches 10 bases. CDR1 and CDR2 from the germline V gene are ENHRY and SYGVKD. This CDR3 has 17 residues. With 10 bases clipped from V and 3 bases from J, the junction kept 18 bases outside the gene matches. DNA for the CDR3: TGTGCCACCGGACTGACTAGCGGGTCCCTAGGTGTCTACGAGCAGTACTTC. As protein: CATGLTSGSLGVYEQYF.

The chain links TRBV7-9 to TRBJ2-3; D gene uncertain. V was clipped by 5 bases and J by 1 base, with 7 bases between them. CDR1 is SEHNR, CDR2 FQNEAQ, per germline (reference sequence). This CDR3 is 13 amino acids long. CDR3 region: CASSAQGTDTQYF. CDR3 coding DNA: TGTGCCAGCAGCGCCCAAGGCACAGATACGCAGTATTTT.

This clone came up a few times. V is TRBV27 and J is TRBJ2-3; D assignment may be TRBD1 or TRBD2 (5 bases each). Per the germline V gene, CDR1 is MNHEY and CDR2 is SMNVEV (reference sequence). CDR3 size: 15 residues. V lost 3 bases, J lost 14 bases, and 24 bases lay in between. In nucleotides, the CDR3 is TGTGCCAGCAGTTTTTCGGGACCGTCCGCGATATTGAGGTATTTT. This sequence encodes CASSFSGPSAILRYF.

This rearrangement joins TRBV5-1 to TRBJ1-1; 7 bases align to TRBD1. Germline-derived CDR1 and CDR2 are SGHRS and YFSETQ. V lost 5 bases to trimming and J lost 7 bases; unmatched junction nucleotides: 8. This CDR3 is 13 amino acids long. CDR3: CASRLGQSVEAFF. CDR3 nucleotides: TGCGCCAGCAGGCTGGGACAGAGCGTTGAAGCTTTCTTT.

This chain links TRBV4-2 with TRBJ2-4; 12 bases map to TRBD2. Germline CDR1 is LGHNA and CDR2 is YNFKEQ. The CDR3 length is 16 residues. V lost 3 bases and J lost 9; bases outside the gene matches: 9. The CDR3 region is CASSHPMTSGSVIQYF. The CDR3 DNA reads TGTGCCAGCAGCCACCCGATGACTAGCGGGAGTGTCATTCAGTACTTC.

The rearrangement links TRBV10-3 to TRBJ2-7; D gene unclear. Germline CDR1 reads ENHRY; CDR2 reads SYGVKD. Between the trimmed V and J ends, which lost 5 bases and 5 bases, there was a span of 10 bases. The CDR3 covers 12 residues. The CDR3 coding sequence is TGTGCCATCAGTAGAAGGACGGACGAGCAGTACTTC. It is translated as CAISRRTDEQYF.

The rearrangement links TRBV6-4 to TRBJ2-7; possible D gene TRBD2, 5 bases. In germline, CDR1 is MRHNA, CDR2 SNTAGT. Trimming took 11 bases from V and 2 from J, leaving 13 bases between them. The CDR3 contains 12 residues. Written as DNA, the CDR3 is TGTGCCGCCCATGGAGGTGCCTACGAGCAGTACTTC. Protein: CAAHGGAYEQYF.

Only a few counts were recorded for this clone. This chain connects TRBV7-3 to TRBJ1-1, with D tentatively TRBD1 (6 bases). Germline loops: CDR1 SGHTA, CDR2 FQGTGA. This CDR3 comprises 13 residues. V gave up 5 bases and J gave up 2 bases, with 9 bases separating them. CDR3 nucleotide sequence: TGTGCCAGCAGCCGGACAGCCAACACTGAAGCTTTCTTT. This translates into CASSRTANTEAFF.

The rearrangement joins TRBV2 to TRBJ2-2, with TRBD2 matching over 11 bases. CDR1 and CDR2 (germline): SNHLY, FYNNEI. This CDR3 spans 14 amino acids. Trimming cost V 7 bases and J 7 bases; bases outside gene matches: 5. The CDR3 sequence: CASKTSGTSGELFF. In nucleotides, the CDR3 is TGTGCCAGCAAGACTAGCGGGACGAGCGGGGAGCTGTTTTTT.

The chain has TRBV5-1 and TRBJ2-1; D possibly corresponds to TRBD1 (6 bases). From germline, CDR1 is SGHRS and CDR2 YFSETQ. Trimming stripped 0 bases from V and 3 bases from J, with 10 bases between. CDR3 length: 15 amino acids. CDR3 residues: CASSLAGAVYNEQFF. CDR3 nucleotides: TGCGCCAGCAGCTTGGCAGGGGCGGTCTACAATGAGCAGTTCTTC.

This clone came up a few times. J is TRBJ1-3 and V is TRBV9, with D possibly TRBD1 on 6 matching bases. This CDR3 region has 17 residues. Per the germline V gene, CDR1 is SGDLS and CDR2 is YYNGEE. V was pared by 0 bases and J by 0 bases, with 13 bases between. The CDR3 sequence is CASSVEGGKLSGNTIYF. The CDR3 DNA sequence: TGTGCCAGCAGCGTAGAGGGGGGAAAACTCTCTGGAAACACCATATATTTT.

The chain couples TRBV2 to TRBJ2-7; D unclear. Germline loops: CDR1 SNHLY, CDR2 FYNNEI. V lost 4 bases and J 0 bases, leaving 4 bases between the germline ends. The CDR3 loop spans 12 amino acids. CDR3 residues: CASSGPSYEQYF. CDR3 in DNA: TGTGCCAGCAGTGGGCCCTCCTACGAGCAGTACTTC.

This clone was recorded only once. The J gene is TRBJ2-7, the V gene TRBV28; D is unresolved. Germline CDR1 and CDR2: MDHEN and SYDVKM. With 5 bases removed from V and 6 bases from J, the gap between germline ends came to 11 bases. The CDR3 has 12 residues. The DNA of the CDR3 is TGTGCCAGCAGTCGTCTAGTCGCCGAGCAGTACTTC. The encoded protein is CASSRLVAEQYF.

In this sample, this clone turned up once. The chain uses TRBV7-9 and TRBJ2-3, with 9 positions matching TRBD2. CDR3 length: 15 residues. CDR1 is SEHNR, CDR2 FQNEAQ, per germline (reference sequence). V lost 6 bases to trimming and J lost 3 bases; unmatched junction nucleotides: 7. CDR3 region: CASSYSGSKTDTQYF. CDR3 coding DNA: TGTGCCAGCAGTTATAGCGGGAGTAAGACAGATACGCAGTATTTT.

About this clone: A much larger clone differs by one base, so this may be a read error. The J gene is TRBJ2-3, the V gene TRBV7-9; the D is unclear. Germline V lookup: CDR1 SEHNR, CDR2 FQNEAQ (reference sequence). The CDR3 spans 11 residues. The V gene lost 3 bases and the J gene lost 5 bases, with 3 bases spanning the gap. CDR3 nucleotide sequence: TGTGCCAGCAGCTTTCTAGATACGCAGTATTTT. Its translation is CASSFLDTQYF. Supplemented by reference TRBV7-9 and TRBJ2-3, the full variable domain reads DTGVSQNPRHKITKRGQNVTFRCDPISEHNRLYWYRQTLGQGPEFLTYFQNEAQLEKSRLLSDRFSAERPKGSFSTLEIQRTEQGDSAMYLCASSFLDTQYFGPGTRLTVL.

This rearrangement joins TRBV28 to TRBJ2-1, with 8 bases matching TRBD2. This CDR3 is built from 15 residues. Germline trimming cut 6 bases from V and 6 bases from J; bases unmatched to any gene: 10. Germline V gives CDR1 MDHEN, CDR2 SYDVKM. The CDR3 reads CASSRGISGANEQFF. In DNA, the CDR3 is TGTGCCAGCAGCCGGGGGATTAGCGGGGCCAATGAGCAGTTCTTC.

The chain couples TRBV5-6 to TRBJ1-1; D possibly corresponds to TRBD1 (5 bases). The V and J ends lost 2 bases and 7 bases respectively, with 15 bases between them. CDR1 and CDR2 (germline): SGHDT, YYEEEE. The CDR3 loop spans 14 amino acids. The CDR3 nucleotides are TGTGCCAGCAGCTTATGGGACCTACGCCTTGAAGCTTTCTTT. Translation: CASSLWDLRLEAFF.

J is TRBJ2-1 and V is TRBV2; D is perhaps TRBD2 (6 bases). The CDR3 has 14 residues. Germline V lookup: CDR1 SNHLY, CDR2 FYNNEI. Trimming left V 9 bases short and J 0 bases short, with 12 bases between. CDR3 protein: CASRGGTSYNEQFF. CDR3 nucleotide sequence: TGTGCCAGTCGGGGCGGGACCTCCTACAATGAGCAGTTCTTC.